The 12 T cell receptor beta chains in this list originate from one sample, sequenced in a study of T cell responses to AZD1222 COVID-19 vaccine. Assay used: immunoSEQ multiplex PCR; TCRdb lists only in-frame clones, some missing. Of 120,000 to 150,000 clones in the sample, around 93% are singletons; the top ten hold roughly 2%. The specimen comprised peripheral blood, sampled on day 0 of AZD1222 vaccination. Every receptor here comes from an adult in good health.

The CDR3 sequence is CASSLAGTSYNEQFF. The CDR3 DNA reads TGTGCCAGCAGCTTGGCAGGGACTTCCTACAATGAGCAGTTCTTC. V and J are TRBV5-4 and TRBJ2-1; TRBD2 is a possible D gene (6 bases). This CDR3 has 15 residues. V dropped 0 bases and J dropped 1 base, with 8 bases sitting between them. CDR1 SGHNT and CDR2 YYREEE come from the germline V gene (reference sequence).

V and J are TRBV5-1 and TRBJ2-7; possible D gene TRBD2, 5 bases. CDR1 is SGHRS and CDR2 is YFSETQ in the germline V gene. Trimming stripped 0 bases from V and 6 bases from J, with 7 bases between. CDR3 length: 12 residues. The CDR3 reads CASSLGGPEQYF. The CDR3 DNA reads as TGCGCCAGCAGCTTGGGAGGGCCCGAGCAGTACTTC.

The CDR3 is CASLRGRGNSGANVLTF. In nucleotides, the CDR3 is TGTGCCAGCCTCCGTGGGCGGGGGAACTCTGGGGCCAACGTCCTGACTTTC. The chain carries TRBV19 and TRBJ2-6; 7 bases agree with TRBD2. Germline CDR1 and CDR2: LNHDA and SQIVND (reference sequence). The V and J ends lost 9 bases and 0 bases, in that order; junction bases with no gene match: 11. This CDR3 is built from 17 residues.

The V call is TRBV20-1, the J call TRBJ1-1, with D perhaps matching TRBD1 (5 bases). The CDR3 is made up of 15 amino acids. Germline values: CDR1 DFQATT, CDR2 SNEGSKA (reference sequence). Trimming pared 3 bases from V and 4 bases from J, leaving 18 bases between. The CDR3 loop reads CSASFSGLVGTEAFF. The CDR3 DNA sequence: TGCAGTGCTAGTTTCTCAGGGTTAGTAGGCACTGAAGCTTTCTTT.

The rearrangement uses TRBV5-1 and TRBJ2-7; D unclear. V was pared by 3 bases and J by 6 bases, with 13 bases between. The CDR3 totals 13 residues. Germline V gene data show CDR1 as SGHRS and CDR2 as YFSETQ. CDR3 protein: CASSSAAGTEQYF. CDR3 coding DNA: TGCGCCAGCAGCTCGGCCGCAGGTACCGAGCAGTACTTC.

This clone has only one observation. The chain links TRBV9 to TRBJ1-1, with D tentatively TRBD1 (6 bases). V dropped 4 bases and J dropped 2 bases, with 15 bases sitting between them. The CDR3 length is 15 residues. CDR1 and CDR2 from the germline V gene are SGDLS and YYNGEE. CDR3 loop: CASSPRDMRNTEAFF. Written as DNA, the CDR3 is TGTGCCAGCAGCCCGCGGGACATGAGAAACACTGAAGCTTTCTTT. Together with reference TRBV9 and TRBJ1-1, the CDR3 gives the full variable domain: DSGVTQTPKHLITATGQRVTLRCSPRSGDLSVYWYQQSLDQGLQFLIQYYNGEERAKGNILERFSAQQFPDLHSELNLSSLELGDSALYFCASSPRDMRNTEAFFGQGTRLTVV.

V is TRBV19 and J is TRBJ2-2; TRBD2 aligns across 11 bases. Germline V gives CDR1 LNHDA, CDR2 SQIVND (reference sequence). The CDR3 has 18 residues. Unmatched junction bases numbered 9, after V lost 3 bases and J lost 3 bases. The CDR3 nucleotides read TGTGCCAGTAGTATTGGGGTAGCGGGAGGGCGAGACACCGGGGAGCTGTTTTTT. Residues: CASSIGVAGGRDTGELFF.

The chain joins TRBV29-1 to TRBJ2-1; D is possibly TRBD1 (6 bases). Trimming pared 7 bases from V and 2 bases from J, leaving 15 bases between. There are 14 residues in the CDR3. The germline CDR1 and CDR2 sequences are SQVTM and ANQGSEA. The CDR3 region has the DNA TGCAGCGCCGGAAGGGGGTTTACCTACAATGAGCAGTTCTTC. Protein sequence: CSAGRGFTYNEQFF.

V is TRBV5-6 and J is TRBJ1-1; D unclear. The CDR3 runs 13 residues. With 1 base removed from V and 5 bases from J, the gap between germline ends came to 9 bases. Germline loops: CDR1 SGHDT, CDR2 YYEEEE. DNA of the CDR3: TGTGCCAGCAGCTTGCGGTCGGGGACTGAAGCTTTCTTT. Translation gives CASSLRSGTEAFF.

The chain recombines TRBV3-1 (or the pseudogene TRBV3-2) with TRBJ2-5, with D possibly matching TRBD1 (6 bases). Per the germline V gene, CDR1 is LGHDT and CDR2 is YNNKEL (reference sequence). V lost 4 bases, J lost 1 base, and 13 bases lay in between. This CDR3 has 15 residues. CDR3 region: CASSRIGQPQETQYF. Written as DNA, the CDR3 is TGTGCCAGCAGCCGCATCGGACAGCCCCAAGAGACCCAGTACTTC.

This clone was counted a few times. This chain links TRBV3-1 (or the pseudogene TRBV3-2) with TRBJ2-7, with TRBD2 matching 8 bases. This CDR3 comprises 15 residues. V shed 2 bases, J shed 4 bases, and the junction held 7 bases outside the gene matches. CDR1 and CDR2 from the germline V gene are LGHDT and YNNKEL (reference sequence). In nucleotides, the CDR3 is TGTGCCAGCAGCCAATCAGCGGGGGCCGTATACGAGCAGTACTTC. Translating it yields CASSQSAGAVYEQYF.

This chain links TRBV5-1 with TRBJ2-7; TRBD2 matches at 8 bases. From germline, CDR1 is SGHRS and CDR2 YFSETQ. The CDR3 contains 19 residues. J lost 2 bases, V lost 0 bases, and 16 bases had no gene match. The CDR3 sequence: CASSLASLLPSGRTYEQYF. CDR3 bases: TGCGCCAGCAGCTTGGCCTCTCTGCTCCCAAGCGGGAGAACCTACGAGCAGTACTTC.